This TCR beta chain derives from a study of cytomegalovirus exposure and HLA in healthy donors. Study results and caveats: There were about 160 TCR beta chains listed as cytomegalovirus-associated. A further, later analysis showed that HLA-associated TCR beta chains (compared with equally common others) were more clonally expanded.

Germline V gene sequence: CDR1 LGHNT, CDR2 FRNRAP. This CDR3 is built from 17 residues. Losses at the gene ends were 0 bases for V and 1 base for J; bases not matched to a gene: 4. This clone was observed once. The antigen is undetermined. PCR amplification relied on 60 Vbeta primers (plus 13 Jbeta primers). Using immunoSEQ multiplex PCR, the repertoire was profiled, and TCRdb retains in-frame clones only, with some absent. The profile shows roughly 150,000 clones, under 85% of them singletons. The chain combines TRBV12-5 with TRBJ1-5; TRBD1 matches at 9 bases. Sequenced input: PBMCs. This sequence was found in a young woman in good health and CMV-seropositive. Here the CDR3 reads CASGLVGTGTSNQPQHF. DNA for the CDR3: TGTGCTAGTGGTTTGGTAGGGACAGGGACCAGCAATCAGCCCCAGCATTTT.